This T cell receptor beta chain was recovered during a study of technical replicates of blood from several donors (dated by TCRdb to about 2017). The CDR3 covers 15 residues, taking in both the cysteine and the phenylalanine. CDR3 DNA is the only sequence kept; it has 45 bases, read in frame from the first base. The germline V gene encodes CDR1 SGHAT and CDR2 FQNNGV. The V end gives up 5 bases and the J end 2 bases, leaving 5 bases in the junction not matched to a gene. On this clone itself: There is no known antigen for this receptor. No clone much larger than this one lies a single base away; base qualities are absent.

The library was produced with the immunoSEQ multiplex PCR assay. TCRdb's version of the immuneACCESS table is confined to in-frame rearrangements and falls short of the full clone set. An unresolved V gene accounts for under half of the shortfall where checked; the remainder is of unknown origin. For this sample there are more than 70,000 clones; around 96% appear just once. The top ten constitute 0.2% of the sample. The sequenced sample consisted of T cells isolated from PBMCs. The sequence was obtained from a human donor in good health. Recombination linked TRBV11-2 to TRBJ1-3, with 8 middle bases fitting TRBD1. The nucleotide sequence reads as follows: TGTGCCAGCAGCAAGGGACAGGTCCCTGGAAACACCATATATTTT. Its amino acids are CASSKGQVPGNTIYF.